The next 13 T cell receptor beta chains were all read from a single sample in a study of CD8 T cells in Susac syndrome. RNA totalling about 0.5 to 1 ug underwent reverse transcription with random hexamers. TCRdb recomputed calls from the immunoSEQ multiplex PCR reads with MiXCR, one row per CDR3 protein. The sample records 300,000 to 350,000 distinct CDR3 sequences, about 91% being singletons. Sample: CD4+ T cells from PBMCs. The receptors were gathered from a human donor with multiple sclerosis.

The rearrangement links TRBV5-6 to TRBJ1-2; TRBD1 agrees at 9 bases. The CDR3 is 15 amino acids. Trimming at V came to 4 bases and at J to 5 bases, leaving 9 bases not matched to a gene. CDR1 is SGHDT and CDR2 is YYEEEE in the germline V gene. CDR3 in amino acids: CASSPWDRVTYGYTF. The CDR3 DNA follows: TGTGCCAGCAGCCCCTGGGACAGGGTTACTTATGGCTACACCTTC.

About this clonotype: At one end the junction does not follow the germline gene, possibly because of a read error. V is TRBV19 and J is TRBJ1-2, with TRBD1 as a possible D gene (6 bases). Germline-derived CDR1 and CDR2 are LNHDA and SQIVND (reference sequence). The CDR3 runs 13 residues. This CDR3 reads CASSIRGPDSHYF. The CDR3 region has the DNA TGTGCCAGTAGTATCAGAGGACCGGACAGCCATTACTTC.

The chain combines TRBV6-1 with TRBJ2-7, with D possibly TRBD2 on 6 matching bases. The CDR3 is 16 amino acids. In germline, CDR1 is MNHNS, CDR2 SASEGT. The ends were cut back, 6 bases at V and 3 bases at J, with 21 bases in the middle. The CDR3 nucleotides read TGTGCCAGCAGGGGGGGATACGTAGGTACAATCTACGAGCAGTACTTC. Its protein product is CASRGGYVGTIYEQYF.

J is TRBJ2-1 and V is TRBV19; D is undetermined. The CDR3 loop spans 16 amino acids. V was pared by 2 bases and J by 0 bases, with 11 bases between. The germline V gene has CDR1 LNHDA and CDR2 SQIVND (reference sequence). Here the CDR3 reads CASSIFVRSSYNEQFF. Written as DNA, the CDR3 is TGTGCCAGTAGTATATTCGTTAGGAGCTCCTACAATGAGCAGTTCTTC.

The V gene is TRBV27, the J gene TRBJ1-5; TRBD1 aligns across 9 bases. Germline CDR1 reads MNHEY; CDR2 reads SMNVEV (reference sequence). The trim removed 3 bases at V and 4 bases at J, leaving 4 bases unmatched. This CDR3 comprises 15 residues. CDR3: CASSFTGGWNQPQHF. DNA of the CDR3: TGTGCCAGCAGTTTTACAGGGGGCTGGAATCAGCCCCAGCATTTT.

The CDR3 loop reads CASSPEARGTEAFF. The CDR3 DNA reads as TGTGCCAGCAGCCCCGAGGCACGGGGCACTGAAGCTTTCTTT. The V call is TRBV14, the J call TRBJ1-1; D unresolved. V lost 4 bases and J 4 bases, leaving 13 bases between the germline ends. The CDR3 is made up of 14 amino acids. CDR1 SGHDN and CDR2 FVKESK come from the germline V gene.

The V call is TRBV13, the J call TRBJ2-7, with 8 bases fitting TRBD1. The V gene's germline CDR1 is PRHDT and CDR2 FYEKMQ (reference sequence). The CDR3 has 15 residues. J lost 4 bases, V lost 0 bases, and 5 bases had no gene match. CDR3 nucleotide sequence: TGTGCCAGCAGCTTAGGCCGGGACAGGACTTACGAGCAGTACTTC. It codes for CASSLGRDRTYEQYF.

This chain connects TRBV3-1 to TRBJ1-1; D is undetermined. Deletions cut 1 base from V and 0 bases from J, with 9 bases between. Germline CDR1 and CDR2: LGHDT and YNNKEL (reference sequence). This CDR3 contains 15 residues. CDR3 in DNA: TGTGCCAGCAGCCAAGCGGGCAGATTGAACACTGAAGCTTTCTTT. Protein product: CASSQAGRLNTEAFF.

The V gene is TRBV7-9, the J gene TRBJ2-3; possible D gene TRBD2, 6 bases. Germline loops: CDR1 SEHNR, CDR2 FQNEAQ (reference sequence). The CDR3 is made up of 16 amino acids. V was cut by 11 bases and J by 8 bases, with 29 bases left in between. CDR3 amino acids: CAATLAQGPGVGTQYF. The DNA for the CDR3 is TGTGCCGCCACGCTGGCCCAGGGTCCGGGGGTAGGTACGCAGTATTTT.

The V and J genes are TRBV13 and TRBJ1-6; D unclear. The CDR3 is 20 amino acids. Germline V gene lookup returns CDR1 PRHDT and CDR2 FYEKMQ (reference sequence). V dropped 0 bases and J dropped 5 bases, with 23 bases sitting between them. DNA of the CDR3: TGTGCCAGCAGCTTAGGCGGCGGCGGCAGCCGAGCTCTCAATAATTCACCCCTCCACTTT. It specifies CASSLGGGGSRALNNSPLHF. Filled out from reference TRBV13 and TRBJ1-6, the complete variable domain reads AAGVIQSPRHLIKEKRETATLKCYPIPRHDTVYWYQQGPGQDPQFLISFYEKMQSDKGSIPDRFSAQQFSDYHSELNMSSLELGDSALYFCASSLGGGGSRALNNSPLHFGNGTRLTVT.

The chain couples TRBV2 to TRBJ2-5; D is possibly TRBD1 (6 bases). The CDR3 runs 14 residues. V was cut by 4 bases and J by 0 bases, with 9 bases left in between. CDR1 and CDR2 from the germline V gene are SNHLY and FYNNEI. The CDR3 protein is CASSGGQYQETQYF. CDR3 DNA sequence: TGTGCCAGCAGTGGAGGACAGTACCAAGAGACCCAGTACTTC.

This clonotype was counted a single time. The J gene is TRBJ1-2, the V gene TRBV7-8; possibly TRBD1 for D (5 bases). V lost 4 bases and J 8 bases, leaving 14 bases between the germline ends. Looked up from germline, CDR1 is SGHVS and CDR2 is FQNEAQ. The CDR3 spans 13 residues. The CDR3 sequence: CASSSPGWQGYTF. In DNA, the CDR3 is TGTGCCAGCAGCTCCCCAGGGTGGCAAGGCTACACCTTC.

This clonotype was counted a single time. The chain joins TRBV6-2 or TRBV6-3 to TRBJ2-1; TRBD2 might be the D (6 bases). Looked up from germline, CDR1 is MNHEY and CDR2 is SVGEGT. With 5 bases removed from V and 7 bases from J, the gap between germline ends came to 21 bases. The CDR3 totals 16 residues. The CDR3 spells CASSPSREWIGNEQFF. As DNA, the CDR3 is TGTGCCAGCAGTCCAAGCCGGGAGTGGATTGGAAATGAGCAGTTCTTC.